Listed below are T cell receptor beta chains from one sample, sequenced in a study of CD8 T cells in Susac syndrome. TCRdb recomputed calls from the immunoSEQ multiplex PCR reads with MiXCR, one row per CDR3 protein. The sample yields approximately 300,000 distinct CDR3 sequences, about 88% seen once. Source material: CD8+ T cells from PBMCs. The receptors were gathered from a human donor with multiple sclerosis. CDR3s include the opening cysteine and the closing phenylalanine or tryptophan. The D gene is left open where the match is weak. Size is stated for part of the rows, as once, few or many counts, or as a class when the clone is expanded.

J gene: TRBJ2-7; V gene: TRBV9; clone size: once; D gene: TRBD1; CDR3 DNA: TGTGCCAGCAGCCCCCGAGGACAGGGGACCTACGAGCAGTACTTC; CDR3 protein: CASSPRGQGTYEQYF
J gene: TRBJ1-5; V gene: TRBV19; clone size: NA; D gene: TRBD1; CDR3 DNA: TGTGCCAGTATGAGACAGGGGGCTCAGCCCCAGCATTTT; CDR3 protein: CASMRQGAQPQHF
J gene: TRBJ1-2; V gene: TRBV4-2; clone size: NA; D gene: TRBD1; CDR3 DNA: TGTGCCAGCAGCCTATCCCGGACAGGGGGCCACCATGGCTACACCTTC; CDR3 protein: CASSLSRTGGHHGYTF
J gene: TRBJ2-3; V gene: TRBV6-6; clone size: NA; D gene: TRBD2; CDR3 DNA: TGTGCCAGCAGTTACGGTGGACTAGCGGGGGAGGGCCAGTATTTT; CDR3 protein: CASSYGGLAGEGQYF
J gene: TRBJ2-5; V gene: TRBV7-8; clone size: NA; D gene: NA; CDR3 DNA: TGTGCCAGCAGCTTAGTGACGGAAGAGACCCAGTACTTC; CDR3 protein: CASSLVTEETQYF
J gene: TRBJ2-7; V gene: TRBV12-3/TRBV12-4; clone size: NA; D gene: NA; CDR3 DNA: TGTGCCAGCAGTTTATGGGGGAGAGGCTCCTACGAGCAGTACTTC; CDR3 protein: CASSLWGRGSYEQYF
J gene: TRBJ2-2; V gene: TRBV23-1; clone size: few; D gene: NA; CDR3 DNA: TGCGCCAGCAGTCAAAGGTCGGCGAACACCGGGGAGCTGTTTTTT; CDR3 protein: CASSQRSANTGELFF
J gene: TRBJ2-6; V gene: TRBV3-1; clone size: NA; D gene: NA; CDR3 DNA: TGTGCCAGCAGCCAAGATTGGGGGGACGGGGGAAGCTCTGGGGCCAACGTCCTGACTTTC; CDR3 protein: CASSQDWGDGGSSGANVLTF
J gene: TRBJ2-2; V gene: TRBV12-3/TRBV12-4; clone size: NA; D gene: NA; CDR3 DNA: TGTGCCAGCAGTTTCGGACGGGAGCTGTTTTTT; CDR3 protein: CASSFGRELFF
J gene: TRBJ2-6; V gene: TRBV11-2; clone size: NA; D gene: NA; CDR3 DNA: TGTGCCAGCAGTTCAGGAATAGGCTCTGGGGCCAACGTCCTGACTTTC; CDR3 protein: CASSSGIGSGANVLTF
J gene: TRBJ2-3; V gene: TRBV7-9; clone size: NA; D gene: NA; CDR3 DNA: TGTGCCAGCAGCTTAGAAGGGCTTTGGGCAGATACGCAGTATTTT; CDR3 protein: CASSLEGLWADTQYF
J gene: TRBJ1-2; V gene: TRBV7-8; clone size: NA; D gene: NA; CDR3 DNA: TGTGCCAGCAGCCCATCCGCGGTTGGATATGGCTACACCTTC; CDR3 protein: CASSPSAVGYGYTF
J gene: TRBJ2-7; V gene: TRBV10-3; clone size: NA; D gene: NA; CDR3 DNA: TGTGCCATCAGTGGAGCCTACAGGGTGGCGGACGAGCAGTACTTC; CDR3 protein: CAISGAYRVADEQYF
J gene: TRBJ2-2; V gene: TRBV9; clone size: NA; D gene: NA; CDR3 DNA: TGTGCCAGCAGCCCACCGGGGAACACCGGGGAGCTGTTTTTT; CDR3 protein: CASSPPGNTGELFF
J gene: TRBJ2-7; V gene: TRBV19; clone size: NA; D gene: NA; CDR3 DNA: TGTGCCAGTAGTGCGGGCCAGGGCGGCTACGAGCAGTACTTC; CDR3 protein: CASSAGQGGYEQYF
J gene: TRBJ2-7; V gene: TRBV29-1; clone size: NA; D gene: NA; CDR3 DNA: TGCAGCGTTGAAGGCGACAACTCCTACGAGCAGTACTTC; CDR3 protein: CSVEGDNSYEQYF
J gene: TRBJ2-1; V gene: TRBV19; clone size: few; D gene: TRBD1; CDR3 DNA: TGTGCCAGTAGTAAGACAGGGAACTACAATGAGCAGTTCTTC; CDR3 protein: CASSKTGNYNEQFF
J gene: TRBJ2-5; V gene: TRBV28; clone size: NA; D gene: NA; CDR3 DNA: TGTGCCAGCAGTTTCTCGGGACGGCAAGAGACCCAGTACTTC; CDR3 protein: CASSFSGRQETQYF
J gene: TRBJ2-4; V gene: TRBV28; clone size: NA; D gene: TRBD2; CDR3 DNA: TGTGCCAGCGGTGGCCCCCCGGCGGTCTTAGCGGGCGGGGAAAACATTCAGTACTTC; CDR3 protein: CASGGPPAVLAGGENIQYF
J gene: TRBJ1-5; V gene: TRBV9; clone size: NA; D gene: NA; CDR3 DNA: TGTGCCAGCAGCCCAGCCTCAGGGGATCAGCCCCAGCATTTT; CDR3 protein: CASSPASGDQPQHF
J gene: TRBJ1-4; V gene: TRBV27; clone size: few; D gene: NA; CDR3 DNA: TGTGCCAGCAGTTTATCGAATCCTTTTACCGAAAAACTGTTTTTT; CDR3 protein: CASSLSNPFTEKLFF
J gene: TRBJ2-1; V gene: TRBV6-5; clone size: NA; D gene: NA; CDR3 DNA: TGTGCCAGCAGTGATCTTGACAATGAGCAGTTCTTC; CDR3 protein: CASSDLDNEQFF
J gene: TRBJ1-1; V gene: TRBV18; clone size: NA; D gene: NA; CDR3 DNA: TGTGCCAGCTCACCACCCTTACTTCGGGGGAACACTGAAGCTTTCTTT; CDR3 protein: CASSPPLLRGNTEAFF
J gene: TRBJ1-5; V gene: TRBV6-1; clone size: few; D gene: NA; CDR3 DNA: TGTGCCAGCAGTTACCAGGAGGATAGCAATCAGCCCCAGCATTTT; CDR3 protein: CASSYQEDSNQPQHF
J gene: TRBJ2-1; V gene: TRBV7-8; clone size: NA; D gene: NA; CDR3 DNA: TGTGCCAGCAGCGCTACTACCTTCTCCTACAATGAGCAGTTCTTC; CDR3 protein: CASSATTFSYNEQFF
J gene: TRBJ1-5; V gene: TRBV4-1; clone size: once; D gene: NA; CDR3 DNA: TGCGCCAGCAGCCCCGGGACACAATCCTCCTTAAATCAGCCCCAGCATTTT; CDR3 protein: CASSPGTQSSLNQPQHF
J gene: TRBJ2-1; V gene: TRBV9; clone size: NA; D gene: NA; CDR3 DNA: TGTGCCAGCAGCGTAGCTAACGGGGGGCCCCTTTACAATGAGCAGTTCTTC; CDR3 protein: CASSVANGGPLYNEQFF